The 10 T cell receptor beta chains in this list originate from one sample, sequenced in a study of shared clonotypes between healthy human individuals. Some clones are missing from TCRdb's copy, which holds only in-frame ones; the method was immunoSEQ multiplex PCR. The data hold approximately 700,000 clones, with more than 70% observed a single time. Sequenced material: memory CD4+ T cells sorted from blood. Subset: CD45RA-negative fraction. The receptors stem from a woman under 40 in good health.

The DNA for the CDR3 is TGTGCCAGCAGTTTTCGGGAGGAGCAGTTCTTC. Translated: CASSFREEQFF. The rearrangement links TRBV28 to TRBJ2-1; the D gene is possibly TRBD2 (6 bases). The CDR3 is 11 amino acids. V was trimmed by 3 bases and J by 10 bases, leaving 7 bases between them. Germline V gene sequence: CDR1 MDHEN, CDR2 SYDVKM. The variable domain in full, with the rest retrieved from reference TRBV28 and TRBJ2-1, is DVKVTQSSRYLVKRTGEKVFLECVQDMDHENMFWYRQDPGLGLRLIYFSYDVKMKEKGDIPEGYSVSREKKERFSLILESASTNQTSMYLCASSFREEQFFGPGTRLTVL.

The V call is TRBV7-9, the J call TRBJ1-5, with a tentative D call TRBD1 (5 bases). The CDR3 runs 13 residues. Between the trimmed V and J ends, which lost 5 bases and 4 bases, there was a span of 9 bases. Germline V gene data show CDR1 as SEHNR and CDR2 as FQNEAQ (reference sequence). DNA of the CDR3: TGTGCCAGCAGCCCCGGGGGTAATCAGCCCCAGCATTTT. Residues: CASSPGGNQPQHF.

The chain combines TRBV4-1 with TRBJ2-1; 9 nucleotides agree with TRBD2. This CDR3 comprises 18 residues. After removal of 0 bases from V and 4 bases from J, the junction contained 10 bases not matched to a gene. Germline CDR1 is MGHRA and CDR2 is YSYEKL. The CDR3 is CASSQERGAGGPYNEQFF. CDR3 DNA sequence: TGCGCCAGCAGCCAAGAGAGGGGTGCGGGAGGGCCTTACAATGAGCAGTTCTTC.

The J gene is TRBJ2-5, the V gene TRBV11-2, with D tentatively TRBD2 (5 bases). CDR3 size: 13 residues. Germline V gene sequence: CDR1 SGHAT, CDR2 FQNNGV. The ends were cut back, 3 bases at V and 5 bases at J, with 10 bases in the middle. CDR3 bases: TGTGCCAGCAGCTTGTTCTCGGGGGAGACCCAGTACTTC. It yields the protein CASSLFSGETQYF. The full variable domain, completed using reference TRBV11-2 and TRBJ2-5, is EAGVAQSPRYKIIEKRQSVAFWCNPISGHATLYWYQQILGQGPKLLIQFQNNGVVDDSQLPKDRFSAERLKGVDSTLKIQPAKLEDSAVYLCASSLFSGETQYFGPGTRLLVL.

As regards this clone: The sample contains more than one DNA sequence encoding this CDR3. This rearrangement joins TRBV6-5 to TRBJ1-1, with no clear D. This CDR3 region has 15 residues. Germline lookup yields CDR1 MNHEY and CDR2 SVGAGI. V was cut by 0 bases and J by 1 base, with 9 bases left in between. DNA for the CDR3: TGTGCCAGCAGTTACTCGCGGGCCTCGAACACTGAAGCTTTCTTT. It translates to CASSYSRASNTEAFF.

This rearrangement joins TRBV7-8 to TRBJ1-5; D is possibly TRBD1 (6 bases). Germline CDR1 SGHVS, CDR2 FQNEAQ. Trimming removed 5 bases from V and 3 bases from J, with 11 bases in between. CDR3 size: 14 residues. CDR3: CASSNGQNNQPQHF. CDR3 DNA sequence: TGTGCCAGCAGCAACGGACAGAACAATCAGCCCCAGCATTTT.

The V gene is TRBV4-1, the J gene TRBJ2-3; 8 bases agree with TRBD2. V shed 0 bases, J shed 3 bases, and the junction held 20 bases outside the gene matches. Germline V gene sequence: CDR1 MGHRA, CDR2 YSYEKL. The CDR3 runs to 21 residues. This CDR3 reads CASSQERIGGRPTLRTDTQYF. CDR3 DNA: TGCGCCAGCAGCCAAGAGAGAATAGGCGGGAGGCCCACCCTCCGAACAGATACGCAGTATTTT.

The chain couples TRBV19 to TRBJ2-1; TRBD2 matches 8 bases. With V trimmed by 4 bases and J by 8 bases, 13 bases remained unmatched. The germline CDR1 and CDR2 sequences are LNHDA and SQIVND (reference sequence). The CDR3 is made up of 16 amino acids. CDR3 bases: TGTGCCAGTAGTACCCGAAGGGGGACTAGTGTCTATGAGCAGTTCTTC. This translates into CASSTRRGTSVYEQFF.

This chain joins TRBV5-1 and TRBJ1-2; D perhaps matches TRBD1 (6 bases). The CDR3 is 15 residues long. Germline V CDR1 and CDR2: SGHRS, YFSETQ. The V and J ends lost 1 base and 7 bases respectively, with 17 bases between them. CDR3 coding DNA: TGCGCCAGCAGCTTGCGTGGGGGCGTTCAGTTTGGCTACACCTTC. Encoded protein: CASSLRGGVQFGYTF.

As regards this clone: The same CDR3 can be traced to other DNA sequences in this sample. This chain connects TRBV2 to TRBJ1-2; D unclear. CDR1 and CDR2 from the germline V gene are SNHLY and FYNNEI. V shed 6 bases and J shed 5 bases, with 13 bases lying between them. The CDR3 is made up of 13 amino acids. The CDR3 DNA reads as TGTGCCAGCAGCGAGTTGGGTGGATATGGCTACACCTTC. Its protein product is CASSELGGYGYTF.